This TCR beta chain was observed in a study of cytomegalovirus exposure and HLA in healthy donors. Study information: When about 400 donors were genotyped, roughly 78% of them were found to fall in the Caucasian-associated ancestry cluster.

Germline CDR1 is MNHEY and CDR2 is SVGAGI. The CDR3 consists of 14 residues. Trimming removed 6 bases from V and 4 bases from J; junction bases left unmatched: 4. Use of 60 Vbeta and 13 Jbeta primers characterized the PCR. Only in-frame clones appear in the TCRdb table, and some are missing; sequencing was by immunoSEQ multiplex PCR. In the table there are 150,000 to 200,000 clones, roughly 80% of which are singletons. The clonotype comes from a boy between 10 and 17 years old in good health and CMV-seronegative. The sequenced material came from PBMCs. The chain has TRBV6-5 and TRBJ1-4; 8 nucleotides match TRBD1. This CDR3 is CASRDRVLNEKLFF. As DNA, the CDR3 is TGTGCCAGCAGGGACAGGGTTCTTAATGAAAAACTGTTTTTT.